One and the same sample provided the 10 T cell receptor beta chains below, sequenced in a study of Ad26.COV2.S vaccination and SARS-CoV-2 variants listed by TCRdb under 2021. The treatment or condition label, as the study defines it: roughly 19 received Ad26.COV2.S at low or high dose, single or two shots; about 5 received placebo; per-sample allocation not given. For vaccine and placebo recipients, the sequenced repertoires came from samples collected on day 63 after the first injection. Receptor libraries were prepared by the immunoSEQ multiplex PCR assay. The clones in this table, taken by TCRdb from immuneACCESS, are in-frame only. Not every clone is retained; where verified, under half of the shortfall comes from an unresolved V gene, and the cause of the rest is unknown. This sample gives approximately 420,000 clones in total; approximately 91% of them show up just once. The ten largest account for more than 3% of the sample.

The starting material was peripheral blood, obtained in a trial of Ad26.COV2.S vaccine versus placebo. The source of these receptors is a person between 18 and 65 years old who received the Ad26.COV2.S COVID-19 vaccine or a placebo.

The V and J genes are TRBV3-1 (or the pseudogene TRBV3-2) and TRBJ1-2, with D perhaps TRBD1 (5 bases). The CDR3 runs 12 residues. In germline, CDR1 is LGHDT, CDR2 YNNKEL (reference sequence). The V and J ends lost 7 bases and 5 bases respectively, with 11 bases between them. The CDR3 DNA sequence: TGTGCCAGCACCGGGGGACGGTATGGCTACACCTTC. Protein product: CASTGGRYGYTF.

Worth noting for this clone: The identical CDR3 is also encoded by other nucleotide sequences in the sample. CDR3 sequence: CSASRGNEQFF. The DNA of the CDR3 is TGCAGTGCTAGCCGGGGGAACGAGCAGTTCTTC. The chain uses TRBV20-1 and TRBJ2-1; D may be TRBD2 (6 bases). V was clipped by 3 bases and J by 10 bases, with 10 bases between them. Germline V CDR1 and CDR2: DFQATT, SNEGSKA (reference sequence). CDR3 length: 11 residues.

The V gene is TRBV4-1, the J gene TRBJ2-3, with D perhaps being TRBD1 or TRBD2 (6 bases each). Germline V gene data show CDR1 as MGHRA and CDR2 as YSYEKL. The CDR3 has 16 residues. V was trimmed by 2 bases and J by 4 bases, leaving 16 bases between them. CDR3 sequence reads: CASSQRGVGGADTQYF. The CDR3 DNA is TGCGCCAGCAGCCAAAGGGGGGTCGGGGGCGCAGATACGCAGTATTTT.

This sequence joins TRBV3-1 (or the pseudogene TRBV3-2) and TRBJ2-7; D unclear. Deletions cut 0 bases from V and 7 bases from J, with 13 bases between. The germline V gene encodes CDR1 LGHDT and CDR2 YNNKEL (reference sequence). The CDR3 covers 14 residues. This chain's CDR3 is CASSQDPLTFEQYF. The CDR3 coding sequence is TGTGCCAGCAGCCAAGACCCACTCACGTTTGAGCAGTACTTC.

The genes are TRBV5-6 and TRBJ2-5; 7 bases are shared with TRBD2. Trimming removed 2 bases from V and 5 bases from J; junction bases left unmatched: 6. The length of the CDR3 is 14 residues. CDR1 and CDR2 from the germline V gene are SGHDT and YYEEEE. The CDR3 coding sequence is TGTGCCAGCAGCTTCGGACTAGGTTCGGAGACCCAGTACTTC. As protein: CASSFGLGSETQYF.

The chain links TRBV30 to TRBJ1-1; 10 bases agree with TRBD1. The J segment lost 11 bases and the V segment lost 2 bases, leaving 8 bases of the junction unmatched. The CDR3 contains 13 residues. From germline, CDR1 is GTSNPN and CDR2 SVGIG (reference sequence). CDR3 DNA sequence: TGTGCCTGGAGTAACGACAGGGGGCGGGAGGCTTTCTTT. This sequence encodes CAWSNDRGREAFF.

The V and J genes are TRBV9 and TRBJ2-3, with 9 nucleotides matching TRBD1. Germline V gene data show CDR1 as SGDLS and CDR2 as YYNGEE. J gave up 5 bases and V 0 bases, and 7 bases lay outside the gene matches. The CDR3 spans 16 residues. The CDR3 reads CASSVAGQGPRDTQYF. The CDR3 region has the DNA TGTGCCAGCAGCGTAGCGGGACAGGGCCCCCGAGATACGCAGTATTTT.

The chain uses TRBV7-9 and TRBJ2-7; D possibly corresponds to TRBD1 (5 bases). V lost 1 base, J lost 2 bases, and 9 bases lay in between. This CDR3 is 14 amino acids long. The germline CDR1 and CDR2 sequences are SEHNR and FQNEAQ (reference sequence). The CDR3 is CASSLEGVTYEQYF. DNA for the CDR3: TGTGCCAGCAGCTTAGAAGGGGTTACCTACGAGCAGTACTTC.

The chain is built from TRBV10-1 and TRBJ1-5; D unclear. The CDR3 runs to 14 residues. The germline V gene has CDR1 WNHNN and CDR2 SYGVQD (reference sequence). V lost 3 bases and J 3 bases, leaving 9 bases between the germline ends. Here the CDR3 DNA reads TGCGCCAGCAGTGAAGGGTCAGCCAATCAGCCCCAGCATTTT. Translation: CASSEGSANQPQHF.

The chain couples TRBV27 to TRBJ2-1; no reliable D call. The CDR3 is 17 residues long. Germline CDR1 and CDR2: MNHEY and SMNVEV (reference sequence). The V end lost 0 bases, the J end lost 0 bases, and 12 bases lay between the germline ends. The chain's CDR3 is CASSLSYSFYSYNEQFF. CDR3 DNA: TGTGCCAGCAGTTTATCCTATTCCTTTTACTCCTACAATGAGCAGTTCTTC.